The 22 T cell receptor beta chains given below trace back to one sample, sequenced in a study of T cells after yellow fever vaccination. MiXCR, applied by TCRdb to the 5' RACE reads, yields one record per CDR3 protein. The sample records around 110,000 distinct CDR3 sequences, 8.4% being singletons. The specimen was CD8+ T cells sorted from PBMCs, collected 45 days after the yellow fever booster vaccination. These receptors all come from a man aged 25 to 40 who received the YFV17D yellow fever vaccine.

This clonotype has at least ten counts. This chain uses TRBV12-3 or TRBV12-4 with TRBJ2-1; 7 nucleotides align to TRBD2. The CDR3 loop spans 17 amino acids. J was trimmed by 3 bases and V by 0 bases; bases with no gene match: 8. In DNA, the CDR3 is TGTGCCAGCAGTTTAGCTGGCGCGGGGGAGATCTACAATGAGCAGTTCTTC. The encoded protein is CASSLAGAGEIYNEQFF.

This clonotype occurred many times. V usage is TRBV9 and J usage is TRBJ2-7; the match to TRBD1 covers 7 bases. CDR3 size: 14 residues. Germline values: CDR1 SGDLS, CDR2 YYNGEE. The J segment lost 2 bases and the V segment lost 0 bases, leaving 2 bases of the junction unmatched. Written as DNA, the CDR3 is TGTGCCAGCAGCGTAGGACAGGGACCCTACGAGCAGTACTTC. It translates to CASSVGQGPYEQYF.

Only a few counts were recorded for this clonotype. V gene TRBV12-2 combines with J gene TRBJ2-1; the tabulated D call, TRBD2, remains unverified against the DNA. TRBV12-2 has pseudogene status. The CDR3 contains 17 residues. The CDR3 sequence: CASRSRPVLAGANEQFF. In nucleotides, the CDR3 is TGTGCAAGTCGCTCCCGGCCGGTTCTAGCGGGGGCCAATGAGCAGTTCTTC.

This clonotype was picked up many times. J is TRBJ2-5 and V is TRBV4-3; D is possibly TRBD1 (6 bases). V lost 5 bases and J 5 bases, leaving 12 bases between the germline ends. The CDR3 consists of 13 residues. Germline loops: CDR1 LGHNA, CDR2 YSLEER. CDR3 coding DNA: TGCGCCAGCAGCGCAGGGGATTTGGAGACCCAGTACTTC. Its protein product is CASSAGDLETQYF.

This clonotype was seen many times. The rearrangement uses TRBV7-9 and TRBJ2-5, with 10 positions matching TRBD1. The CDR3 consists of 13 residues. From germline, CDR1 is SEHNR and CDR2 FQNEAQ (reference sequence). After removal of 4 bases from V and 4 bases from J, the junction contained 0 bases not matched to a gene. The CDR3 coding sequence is TGTGCCAGCAGCTGGACAGGGGGAGAGACCCAGTACTTC. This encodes CASSWTGGETQYF.

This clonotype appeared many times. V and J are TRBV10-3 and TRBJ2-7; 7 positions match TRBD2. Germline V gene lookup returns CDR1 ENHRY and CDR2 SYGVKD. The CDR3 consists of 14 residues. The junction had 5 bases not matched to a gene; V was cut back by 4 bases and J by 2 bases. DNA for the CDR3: TGTGCCATCAGTGCGGGCGGGGGAACCTACGAGCAGTACTTC. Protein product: CAISAGGGTYEQYF.

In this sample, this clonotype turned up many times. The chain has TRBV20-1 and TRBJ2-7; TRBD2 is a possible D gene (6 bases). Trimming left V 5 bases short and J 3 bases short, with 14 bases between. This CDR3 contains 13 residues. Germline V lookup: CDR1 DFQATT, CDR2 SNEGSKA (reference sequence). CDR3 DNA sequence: TGCAGTGCTGGAAGCGGGCTTGACTACGAGCAGTACTTC. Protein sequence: CSAGSGLDYEQYF.

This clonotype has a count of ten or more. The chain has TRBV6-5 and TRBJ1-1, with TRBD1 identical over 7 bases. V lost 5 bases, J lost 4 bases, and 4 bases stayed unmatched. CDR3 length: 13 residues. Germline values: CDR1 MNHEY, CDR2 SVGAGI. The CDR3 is CASSTTGTTEAFF. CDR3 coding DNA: TGTGCCAGCAGTACGACAGGGACCACTGAAGCTTTCTTT.

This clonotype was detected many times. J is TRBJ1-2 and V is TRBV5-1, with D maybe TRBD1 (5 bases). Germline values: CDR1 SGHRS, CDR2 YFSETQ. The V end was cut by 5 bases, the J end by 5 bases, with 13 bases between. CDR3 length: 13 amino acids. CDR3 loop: CASRVDSPYGYTF. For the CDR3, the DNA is TGCGCCAGCAGAGTAGACAGCCCGTATGGCTACACCTTC.

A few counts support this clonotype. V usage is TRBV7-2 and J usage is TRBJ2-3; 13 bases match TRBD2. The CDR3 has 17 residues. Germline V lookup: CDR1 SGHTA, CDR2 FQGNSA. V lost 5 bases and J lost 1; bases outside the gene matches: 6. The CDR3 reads CASSIGTSGTRTDTQYF. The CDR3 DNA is TGTGCCAGCAGCATAGGGACTAGCGGGACCCGCACAGATACGCAGTATTTT. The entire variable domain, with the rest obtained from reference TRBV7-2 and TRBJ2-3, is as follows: GAGVSQSPSNKVTEKGKDVELRCDPISGHTALYWYRQSLGQGLEFLIYFQGNSAPDKSGLPSDRFSAERTGGSVSTLTIQRTQQEDSAVYLCASSIGTSGTRTDTQYFGPGTRLTVL.

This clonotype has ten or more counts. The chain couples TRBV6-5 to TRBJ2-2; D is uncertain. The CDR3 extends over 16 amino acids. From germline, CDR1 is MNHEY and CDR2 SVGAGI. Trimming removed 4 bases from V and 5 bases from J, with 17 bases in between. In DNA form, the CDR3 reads TGTGCCAGCAGTTGGAAACCGGGCGGAAGGACCGGGGAGCTGTTTTTT. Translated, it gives CASSWKPGGRTGELFF.

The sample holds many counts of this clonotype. The CDR3 loop reads CASGTGTIYGYTF. CDR3 coding DNA: TGTGCCAGCGGGACCGGGACGATCTATGGCTACACCTTC. This chain connects TRBV7-9 to TRBJ1-2; a weak D match, TRBD1 (5 bases). CDR1 is SEHNR, CDR2 FQNEAQ, per germline (reference sequence). The V and J ends lost 8 bases and 4 bases respectively, with 14 bases between them. The CDR3 runs 13 residues.

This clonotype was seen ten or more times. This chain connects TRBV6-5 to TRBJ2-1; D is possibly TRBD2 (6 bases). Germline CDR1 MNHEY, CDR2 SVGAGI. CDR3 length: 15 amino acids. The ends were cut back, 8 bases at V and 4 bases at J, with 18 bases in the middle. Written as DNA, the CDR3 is TGTGCCAGCTCTGTGAACGGCGGGGCATACAATGAGCAGTTCTTC. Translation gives CASSVNGGAYNEQFF.

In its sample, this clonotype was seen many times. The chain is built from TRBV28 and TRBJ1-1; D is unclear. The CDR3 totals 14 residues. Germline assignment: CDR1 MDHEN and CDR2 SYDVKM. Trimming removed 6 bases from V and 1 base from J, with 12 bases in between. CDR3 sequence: CASRLPASNTEAFF. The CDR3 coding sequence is TGTGCCAGCAGGCTCCCAGCCTCGAACACTGAAGCTTTCTTT.

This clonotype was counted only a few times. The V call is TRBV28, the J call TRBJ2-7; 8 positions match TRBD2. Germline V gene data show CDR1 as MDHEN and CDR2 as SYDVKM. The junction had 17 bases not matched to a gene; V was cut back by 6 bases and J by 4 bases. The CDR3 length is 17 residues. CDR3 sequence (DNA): TGTGCCAGCAGAGGAATCGCACTAGCGGAGATGGGTTACGAGCAGTACTTC. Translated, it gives CASRGIALAEMGYEQYF.

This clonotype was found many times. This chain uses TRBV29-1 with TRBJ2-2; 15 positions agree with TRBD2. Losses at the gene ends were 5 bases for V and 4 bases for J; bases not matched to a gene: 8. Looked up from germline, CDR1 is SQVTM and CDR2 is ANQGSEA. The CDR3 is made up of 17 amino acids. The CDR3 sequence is CSVSGLAGGGGTGELFF. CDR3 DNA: TGCAGCGTTTCGGGACTAGCGGGGGGCGGCGGCACCGGGGAGCTGTTTTTT.

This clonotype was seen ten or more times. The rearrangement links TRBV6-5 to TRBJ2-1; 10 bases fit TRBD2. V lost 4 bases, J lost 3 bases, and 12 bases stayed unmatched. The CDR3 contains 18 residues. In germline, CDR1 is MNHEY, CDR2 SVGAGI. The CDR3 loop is CASSFGTSEARVYNEQFF. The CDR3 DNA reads TGTGCCAGCAGTTTCGGGACTAGCGAGGCGAGGGTCTACAATGAGCAGTTCTTC.

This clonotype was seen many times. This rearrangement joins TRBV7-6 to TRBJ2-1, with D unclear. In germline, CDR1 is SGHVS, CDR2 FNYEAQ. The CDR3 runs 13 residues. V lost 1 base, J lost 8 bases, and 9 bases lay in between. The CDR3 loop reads CASSLGLMDEQFF. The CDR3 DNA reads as TGTGCCAGCAGCTTAGGCTTAATGGATGAGCAGTTCTTC.

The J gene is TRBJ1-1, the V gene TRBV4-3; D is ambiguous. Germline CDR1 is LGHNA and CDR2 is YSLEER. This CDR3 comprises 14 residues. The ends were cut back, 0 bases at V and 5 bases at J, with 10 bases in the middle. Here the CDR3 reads CASSQDLLYTEAFF. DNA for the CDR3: TGCGCCAGCAGCCAAGATTTGTTGTATACTGAAGCTTTCTTT.

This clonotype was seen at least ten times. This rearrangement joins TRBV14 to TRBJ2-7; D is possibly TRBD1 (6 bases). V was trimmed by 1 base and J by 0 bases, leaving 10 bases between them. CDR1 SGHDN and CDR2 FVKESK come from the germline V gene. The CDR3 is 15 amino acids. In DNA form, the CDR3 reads TGTGCCAGCAGCCAAGTCGGGGACAACTCCTACGAGCAGTACTTC. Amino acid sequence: CASSQVGDNSYEQYF.

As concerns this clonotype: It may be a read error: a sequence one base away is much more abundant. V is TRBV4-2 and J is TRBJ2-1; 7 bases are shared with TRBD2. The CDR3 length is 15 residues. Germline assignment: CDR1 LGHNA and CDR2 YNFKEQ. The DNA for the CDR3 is TGTGACAGTACCCAAGAAAGCGGGACGGTGAATGAGCAGTTCTTC. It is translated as CDSTQESGTVNEQFF.

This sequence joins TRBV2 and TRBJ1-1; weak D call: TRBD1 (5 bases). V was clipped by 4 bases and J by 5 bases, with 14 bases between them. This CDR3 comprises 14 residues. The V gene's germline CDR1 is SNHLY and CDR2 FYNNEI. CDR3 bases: TGTGCCAGCAGTGCCGCCAGGGTGGAAACTGAAGCTTTCTTT. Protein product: CASSAARVETEAFF.